Listed here are 27 T cell receptor beta chains from one sample, sequenced in a study of blood T cells in healthy people across ages. The second PCR ran roughly 7 to 12 cycles with a sample-barcoded 5' primer and J-beta primers. MiXCR, applied by TCRdb to the 5' RACE reads, yields one record per CDR3 protein. The repertoire holds about 1.5 million distinct CDR3 sequences, with 42% as singletons. Sequences were obtained from blood. Receptors originate from a woman aged 18 to 35 in good health.

The rearrangement uses TRBV20-1 and TRBJ2-7; 7 bases are shared with TRBD1. V was pared by 0 bases and J by 1 base, with 6 bases of the junction left unmatched. The CDR3 runs to 15 residues. Germline V lookup: CDR1 DFQATT, CDR2 SNEGSKA (reference sequence). The CDR3 DNA is TGCAGTGCTAGAGACCCCTCGGGACAGTCCTACGAGCAGTACTTC. Its translation is CSARDPSGQSYEQYF.

V usage is TRBV20-1 and J usage is TRBJ1-1; D is undetermined. Between the trimmed V and J ends, which lost 2 bases and 7 bases, there was a span of 8 bases. CDR1 and CDR2 from the germline V gene are DFQATT and SNEGSKA (reference sequence). This CDR3 has 11 residues. CDR3 protein: CSARPLGEAFF. DNA of the CDR3: TGCAGTGCTAGACCGCTGGGTGAAGCTTTCTTT.

As to this clonotype: A read error may produce the germline difference seen at one junction end. The gene calls are TRBV20-1 and TRBJ1-2; no clear D. The CDR3 consists of 14 residues. CDR1 DFQATT and CDR2 SNEGSKA come from the germline V gene (reference sequence). For the CDR3, the DNA is TGCAGTGCTAGAGATTGGGGTCAGCACTATGGCTACACCTTT. This gives the protein CSARDWGQHYGYTF.

This clonotype has more than one count but fewer than ten. V is TRBV4-3 and J is TRBJ1-3; no clear D. CDR3 size: 15 residues. The germline V gene encodes CDR1 LGHNA and CDR2 YSLEER. V was cut by 0 bases and J by 1 base, with 7 bases left in between. CDR3 bases: TGCGCCAGCAGCCAAGAAGGAGGGTCTGGAAACACCATATATTTT. As protein: CASSQEGGSGNTIYF.

The genes are TRBV4-1 and TRBJ2-1; D call uncertain. The V gene's germline CDR1 is MGHRA and CDR2 YSYEKL. The CDR3 covers 14 residues. Trimming took 1 base from V and 11 from J, leaving 15 bases between them. Here the CDR3 reads CASSQVVATAKQFF. Written as DNA, the CDR3 is TGCGCCAGCAGCCAAGTTGTTGCCACGGCTAAGCAGTTCTTC.

V usage is TRBV20-1 and J usage is TRBJ2-1; 11 nucleotides align to TRBD2. The germline V gene encodes CDR1 DFQATT and CDR2 SNEGSKA (reference sequence). Unmatched junction bases numbered 9, after V lost 1 base and J lost 7 bases. This CDR3 has 16 residues. CDR3 sequence: CSARVSALAGGNEQFF. In nucleotides, the CDR3 is TGCAGTGCTAGAGTGTCTGCCCTAGCGGGAGGTAATGAGCAGTTCTTC.

As for this clonotype: This may be a read error, as it is one base from a much larger clone. The chain carries TRBV29-1 and TRBJ2-7; the match to TRBD1 covers 7 bases. CDR3 length: 12 residues. The germline V gene encodes CDR1 SQVTM and CDR2 ANQGSEA. The CDR3 here is CSVRDSSYVQYF. Written as DNA, the CDR3 is TGCAGCGTCCGGGACAGCTCCTACGTGCAGTACTTC.

This clonotype was picked up many times. The chain combines TRBV2 with TRBJ2-3; D is unresolved. V lost 4 bases, J lost 1 base, and 9 bases lay in between. Germline V gene sequence: CDR1 SNHLY, CDR2 FYNNEI. This CDR3 is built from 14 residues. CDR3 in amino acids: CASSARVGTDTQYF. The CDR3 DNA is TGTGCCAGCAGTGCTAGGGTAGGCACAGATACGCAGTATTTT. Filled out from reference TRBV2 and TRBJ2-3, the complete variable domain reads EPEVTQTPSHQVTQMGQEVILRCVPISNHLYFYWYRQILGQKVEFLVSFYNNEISEKSEIFDDQFSVERPDGSNFTLKIRSTKLEDSAMYFCASSARVGTDTQYFGPGTRLTVL.

The rearrangement joins TRBV20-1 to TRBJ2-7; 9 positions match TRBD1. V lost 1 base and J lost 4; bases outside the gene matches: 5. The CDR3 loop spans 14 amino acids. The germline V gene encodes CDR1 DFQATT and CDR2 SNEGSKA (reference sequence). CDR3 sequence reads: CSARVSGTGYEQYF. In DNA, the CDR3 is TGCAGTGCTAGAGTTTCGGGGACAGGGTACGAGCAGTACTTC.

V is TRBV5-1 and J is TRBJ1-6; 8 bases agree with TRBD1. The trim removed 3 bases at V and 7 bases at J, leaving 9 bases unmatched. CDR1 is SGHRS, CDR2 YFSETQ, per germline. The CDR3 runs 16 residues. The CDR3 spells CASSSPGQGRNSPLHF. The CDR3, as DNA: TGCGCCAGCAGCTCTCCTGGACAGGGCCGAAATTCACCCCTCCACTTT.

This clonotype was seen a few times. This chain joins TRBV20-1 and TRBJ2-7, with a possible D match to TRBD1 (5 bases). Germline-derived CDR1 and CDR2 are DFQATT and SNEGSKA (reference sequence). The CDR3 runs to 14 residues. Trimming took 6 bases from V and 2 from J, leaving 17 bases between them. The CDR3 DNA is TGCAGTGCAAAGAAGGGGTTCTTAGCCTACGAGCAGTACTTC. Translating gives CSAKKGFLAYEQYF.

This sequence joins TRBV2 and TRBJ2-1; possible D gene TRBD2, 5 bases. Germline V gene data show CDR1 as SNHLY and CDR2 as FYNNEI. Trimming stripped 4 bases from V and 1 base from J, with 17 bases between. The CDR3 length is 17 residues. For the CDR3, the DNA is TGTGCCAGCAGTGGCCTCAGCGGCCCCAGGTCCTACAATGAGCAGTTCTTC. Amino acid sequence: CASSGLSGPRSYNEQFF.

CDR3 amino acids: CASRGLAAAYEQYF. For the CDR3, the DNA is TGTGCCAGCAGAGGTTTAGCGGCAGCCTACGAGCAGTACTTC. The V gene is TRBV6-2 or TRBV6-3, the J gene TRBJ2-7; weak D call: TRBD2 (6 bases). Germline lookup yields CDR1 MNHEY and CDR2 SVGEGT. V was cut by 6 bases and J by 2 bases, with 14 bases left in between. The CDR3 covers 14 residues.

The chain carries TRBV5-1 and TRBJ2-1; either TRBD1 or TRBD2 may fit D (5 bases each). The V end was cut by 9 bases, the J end by 4 bases, with 14 bases between. The CDR3 contains 13 residues. Germline-derived CDR1 and CDR2 are SGHRS and YFSETQ. CDR3 DNA sequence: TGCGCCACCCGAGGGGTTGGGTACAATGAGCAGTTCTTC. Its translation: CATRGVGYNEQFF.

The rearrangement joins TRBV24-1 to TRBJ2-3, with 7 bases identical to TRBD2. V lost 6 bases and J lost 0; bases outside the gene matches: 11. In germline, CDR1 is KGHDR, CDR2 SFDVKD. This CDR3 comprises 17 residues. The CDR3 spells CATSRHGGSASTDTQYF. The CDR3, as DNA: TGTGCCACCAGTCGCCACGGCGGGAGTGCTAGCACAGATACGCAGTATTTT.

This chain uses TRBV7-2 with TRBJ2-7; tentatively, D is TRBD1 (6 bases). V was trimmed by 1 base and J by 3 bases, leaving 10 bases between them. This CDR3 has 14 amino acids. Germline CDR1 SGHTA, CDR2 FQGNSA. CDR3 in DNA: TGTGCCAGCAGCTTAGAGGTAGGGGGCTACGAGCAGTACTTC. Its protein is CASSLEVGGYEQYF.

The rearrangement uses TRBV6-5 and TRBJ1-1, with TRBD1 matching over 9 bases. CDR1 and CDR2 from the germline V gene are MNHEY and SVGAGI. The CDR3 has 15 amino acids. V lost 6 bases, J lost 2 bases, and 7 bases stayed unmatched. CDR3 nucleotide sequence: TGTGCCAGCAGGGAGGACAGGGGCGCTAACACTGAAGCTTTCTTT. Translated: CASREDRGANTEAFF.

V gene TRBV29-1 combines with J gene TRBJ2-3; 7 bases are shared with TRBD1. The CDR3 has 14 residues. J lost 3 bases, V lost 6 bases, and 9 bases had no gene match. The germline gives CDR1 SQVTM, CDR2 ANQGSEA. CDR3 DNA: TGCAGCGTAGGGAAGACAGGGAGTACAGATACGCAGTATTTT. This codes for CSVGKTGSTDTQYF.

The J gene is TRBJ2-5, the V gene TRBV5-1; 9 positions agree with TRBD2. The germline V gene has CDR1 SGHRS and CDR2 YFSETQ. CDR3 length: 15 amino acids. V shed 4 bases, J shed 3 bases, and the junction held 7 bases outside the gene matches. The CDR3 DNA reads TGCGCCAGCAGCCGTAGCGGGAGTCCCGAAGAGACCCAGTACTTC. As protein: CASSRSGSPEETQYF.

In this sample, this clonotype turned up many times. The gene calls are TRBV4-3 and TRBJ2-1; 10 positions match TRBD2. V trimming: 1 base; J trimming: 1 base; junction bases outside the gene matches: 1. Germline-derived CDR1 and CDR2 are LGHNA and YSLEER. There are 16 residues in the CDR3. The CDR3 DNA follows: TGCGCCAGCAGCCAAGGACTAGCGGGTTCCTACAATGAGCAGTTCTTC. It encodes CASSQGLAGSYNEQFF.

This clonotype occurred a few times. The chain links TRBV12-3 or TRBV12-4 to TRBJ1-2; D unresolved. With 6 bases removed from V and 0 bases from J, the gap between germline ends came to 14 bases. The CDR3 runs 15 residues. The CDR3 loop is CASSDSAGSNYGYTF. In nucleotides, the CDR3 is TGTGCCAGCAGCGACTCGGCGGGTTCTAACTATGGCTACACCTTC.

The chain combines TRBV19 with TRBJ1-5; a weak D match, TRBD1 (5 bases). Germline-derived CDR1 and CDR2 are LNHDA and SQIVND (reference sequence). The V end lost 7 bases, the J end lost 6 bases, and 16 bases lay between the germline ends. The length of the CDR3 is 14 residues. The CDR3 protein is CASTRGTGGQPQHF. The CDR3, as DNA: TGTGCCAGTACCCGGGGCACAGGAGGTCAGCCCCAGCATTTT.

V and J are TRBV5-1 and TRBJ1-2; 8 bases align to TRBD1. The J segment lost 3 bases and the V segment lost 4 bases, leaving 8 bases of the junction unmatched. Germline values: CDR1 SGHRS, CDR2 YFSETQ. This CDR3 has 15 residues. CDR3 amino acids: CASSGGDRSYYGYTF. DNA of the CDR3: TGCGCCAGCAGCGGAGGGGACAGGAGCTACTATGGCTACACCTTC.

V usage is TRBV9 and J usage is TRBJ2-4; 14 positions match TRBD2. The last part of the DNA fits TRBJ2-7 better; the J call may be wrong. This CDR3 is 14 amino acids long. Germline V gene lookup returns CDR1 SGDLS and CDR2 YYNGEE. CDR3 protein: CASSAGLAGDEQYF. The CDR3, as DNA: TGTGCCAGCAGCGCGGGACTAGCGGGAGACGAGCAGTACTTC.

The CDR3 region has the DNA TGTGCCAGCAGCCAAGCAACGGACCCATCCTACGAGCAGTACTTC. This sequence encodes CASSQATDPSYEQYF. The gene calls are TRBV3-1 and TRBJ2-7, with no clear D. V was trimmed by 1 base and J by 1 base, leaving 11 bases between them. This CDR3 region has 15 residues. Germline CDR1 reads LGHDT; CDR2 reads YNNKEL (reference sequence).

The chain uses TRBV6-7 and TRBJ1-1; D is undetermined. TRBV6-7 is an open reading frame, and its role is uncertain. The CDR3 has 14 residues. V gave up 2 bases and J gave up 1 base, with 8 bases separating them. The CDR3 spells CASSYNSENTEAFF. CDR3 nucleotides: TGTGCCAGCAGTTACAATTCGGAGAACACTGAAGCTTTCTTT.

The chain combines TRBV7-2 with TRBJ1-2; no firm D call. CDR1 and CDR2 (germline): SGHTA, FQGNSA. The CDR3 totals 14 residues. The V and J ends lost 2 bases and 6 bases respectively, with 13 bases between them. As DNA, the CDR3 is TGTGCCAGCAGCTTACGGAGCCTACGGCATGGCTACACCTTC. The encoded protein is CASSLRSLRHGYTF.